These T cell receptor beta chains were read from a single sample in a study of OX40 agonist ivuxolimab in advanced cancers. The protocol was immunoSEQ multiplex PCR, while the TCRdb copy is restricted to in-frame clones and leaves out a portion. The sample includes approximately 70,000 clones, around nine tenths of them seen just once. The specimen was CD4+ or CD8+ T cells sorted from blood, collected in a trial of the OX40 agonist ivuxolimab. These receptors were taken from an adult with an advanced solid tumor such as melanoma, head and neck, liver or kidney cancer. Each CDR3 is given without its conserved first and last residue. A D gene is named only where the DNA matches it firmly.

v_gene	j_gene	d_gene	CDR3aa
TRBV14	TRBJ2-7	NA	ASSQGEGASYEQY
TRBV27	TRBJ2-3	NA	ASSTTSRPDTQY
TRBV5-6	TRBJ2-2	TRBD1	ASSKDRKSAWGELF
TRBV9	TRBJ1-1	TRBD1	ASSANRDRGRTEAF
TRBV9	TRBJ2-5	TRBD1	ASSGQGELREETQY
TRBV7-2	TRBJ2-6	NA	ASSPGTGANVLT
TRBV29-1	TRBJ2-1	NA	SASTGTNEQF
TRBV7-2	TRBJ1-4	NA	ASSQGIGGREKLF
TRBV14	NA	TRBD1	ASSPDRDVEQY
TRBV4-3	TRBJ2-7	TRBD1	ASSQDLWTGTYEQY
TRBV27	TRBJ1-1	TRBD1	ASSLTGTGNTEAF
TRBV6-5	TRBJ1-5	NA	ASSSLRQDGQPQH
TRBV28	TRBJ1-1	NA	ASSLYLLRRRTGGTEAF
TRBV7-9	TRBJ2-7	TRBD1	ASRGQGAPSYEQY
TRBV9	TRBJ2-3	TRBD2	ASSVAVTSGRQADTQY
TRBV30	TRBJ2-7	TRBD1	ATGTVGSYEQY
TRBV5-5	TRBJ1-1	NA	ASSLGQPNTEAF
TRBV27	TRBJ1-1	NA	ASSFWPNTEAF
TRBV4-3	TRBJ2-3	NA	ASSQRADTQY
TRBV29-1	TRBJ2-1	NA	SAWMGSYNEQF
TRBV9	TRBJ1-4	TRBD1	ASSGQGLTNEKLF
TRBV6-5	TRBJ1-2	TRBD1	ASSDRGGINYGYT
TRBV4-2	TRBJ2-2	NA	ASSQDPILPGEFGELF
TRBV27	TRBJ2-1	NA	ASSLFAGPYNEQF
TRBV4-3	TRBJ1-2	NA	ASSQGLNYGYT
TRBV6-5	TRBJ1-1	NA	ASSSGRMNTEAF
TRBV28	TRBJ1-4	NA	ASSYRSEKLF
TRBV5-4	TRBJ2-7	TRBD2	ASSLGLTSGRTGYEQY
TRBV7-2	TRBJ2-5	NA	ASSLEGTTTETQY
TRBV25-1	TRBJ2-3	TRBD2	ASTGGWTDTQY
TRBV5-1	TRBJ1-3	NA	ASSPMGGTGNTIY
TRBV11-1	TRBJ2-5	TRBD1	ASSWTGGEQY
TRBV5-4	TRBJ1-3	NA	ASSLGAYSGNTIY
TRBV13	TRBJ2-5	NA	ASSLGSGARQETQY
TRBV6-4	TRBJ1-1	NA	ASRADSGKAF
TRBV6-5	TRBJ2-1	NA	ASSYSGDNEQF
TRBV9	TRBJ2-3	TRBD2	ASTRALTSGGSTDTQY
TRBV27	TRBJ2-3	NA	ASSLTGYLTDTQY
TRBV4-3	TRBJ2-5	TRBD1	ASSQRGQALFQETQY
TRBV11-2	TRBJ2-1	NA	ASSLVGYPIPNEQF
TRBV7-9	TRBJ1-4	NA	ASSSRMGQSNEKLF
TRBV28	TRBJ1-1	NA	ASSLTPGAEAF